A single T cell receptor beta chain is shown here with its context. Its matching antigen is unknown. This sample includes further DNA sequences coding for the same CDR3. V was cut by 1 base and J by 4 bases, with 5 bases left in between. The CDR3 totals 13 residues. The germline V gene has CDR1 KGHSH and CDR2 LQKENI. The entry originates in a study of T cell responses to AZD1222 COVID-19 vaccine. Study overall: Timing groups of about 4 and about 12 weeks for second doses were pooled.

The method was immunoSEQ multiplex PCR; TCRdb's version includes in-frame clones alone and lacks a portion of them. Here the sample spans about 85,000 clones, roughly nine tenths being singletons. Whole-study results and caveats: Most donors were white British, females outnumbered males, and clonal diversity was possibly underestimated. Across spike, vaccine-associated CD4 TCRs were found, dominant at 160-218 and 743-854. Increases in Spike-specific TCR breadth and depth were seen after two AZD1222 doses.

The TCR was taken from an adult in good health. Source: peripheral blood, taken on day 0 of AZD1222 vaccination. The chain links TRBV18 to TRBJ1-5, with D perhaps TRBD1 (5 bases). CDR3 coding DNA: TGTGCCAGCTCACCACAGGGGAATCAGCCCCAGCATTTT. Encoded protein: CASSPQGNQPQHF.